One T cell receptor beta chain is described in this entry. Its antigen is not known. The data belong to a study of T cells expressing NK-cell markers. Turning to the study itself: According to the study, TCR beta repertoires originated from sorted CD3+CD56+NKG2C+, CD3+CD56+NKG2C- and CD3+CD56-NKG2C+ T cells. Whole-study results and caveats: Researchers report these clonotypes also headed the CD3+CD56-NKG2C+ fraction in several donors.

TCRdb reanalyzed the 5' RACE reads, giving one entry per CDR3 protein sequence and no DNA. The sample includes 300,000 to 450,000 distinct CDR3 sequences. Source material: blood T cells: a sorted CD56 or NKG2C T cell subset, CD4+ or CD8+ T cells, or bulk PBMC T cells (not recorded which). This receptor was identified in a man aged 18-75 years in good health.

This CDR3 is CASSGGTSFYEQYF. The chain joins TRBV2 to TRBJ2-7. In germline, CDR1 is SNHLY, CDR2 FYNNEI. CDR3 length equals 14 residues.